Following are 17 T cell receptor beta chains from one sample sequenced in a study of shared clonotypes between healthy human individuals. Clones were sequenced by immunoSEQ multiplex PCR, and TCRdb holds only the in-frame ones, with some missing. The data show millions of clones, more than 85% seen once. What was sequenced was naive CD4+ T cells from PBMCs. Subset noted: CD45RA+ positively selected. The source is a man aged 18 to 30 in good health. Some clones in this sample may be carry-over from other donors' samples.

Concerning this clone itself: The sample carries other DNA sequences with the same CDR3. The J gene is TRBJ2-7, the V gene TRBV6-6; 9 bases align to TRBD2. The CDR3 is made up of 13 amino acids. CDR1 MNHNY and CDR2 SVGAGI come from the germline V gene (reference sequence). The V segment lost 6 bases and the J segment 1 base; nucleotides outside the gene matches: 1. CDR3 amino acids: CASRTSGSYEQYF. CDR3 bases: TGTGCCAGCAGGACTAGCGGTTCCTACGAGCAGTACTTC.

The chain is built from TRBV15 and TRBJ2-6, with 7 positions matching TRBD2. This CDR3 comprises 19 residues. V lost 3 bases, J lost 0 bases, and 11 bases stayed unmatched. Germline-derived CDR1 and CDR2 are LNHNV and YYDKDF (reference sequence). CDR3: CATSRSPLAAHSGANVLTF. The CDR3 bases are TGTGCCACCAGCAGGTCCCCTCTAGCGGCACACTCTGGGGCCAACGTCCTGACTTTC.

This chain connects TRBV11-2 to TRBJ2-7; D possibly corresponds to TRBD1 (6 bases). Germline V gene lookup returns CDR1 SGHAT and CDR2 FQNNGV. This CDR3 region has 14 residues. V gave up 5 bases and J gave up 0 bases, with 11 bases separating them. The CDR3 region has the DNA TGTGCCAGCAGCCCAGTGGGGGCCTCCTACGAGCAGTACTTC. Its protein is CASSPVGASYEQYF.

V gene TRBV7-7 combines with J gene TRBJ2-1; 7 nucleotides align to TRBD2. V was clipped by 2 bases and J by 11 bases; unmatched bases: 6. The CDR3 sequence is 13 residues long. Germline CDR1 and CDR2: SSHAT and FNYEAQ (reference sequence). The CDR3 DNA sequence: TGTGCCAGCAGCTTACTCGCGGGAGATAAGCAGTTCTTC. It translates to CASSLLAGDKQFF.

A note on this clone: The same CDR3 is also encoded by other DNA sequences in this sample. The CDR3 DNA reads as TGTGCCAGCAGTTCCAGGATGAACACTGAAGCTTTCTTT. As protein: CASSSRMNTEAFF. V gene TRBV28 combines with J gene TRBJ1-1; unclear D gene. V lost 4 bases, J lost 0 bases, and 6 bases lay in between. The CDR3 covers 13 residues. Germline loops: CDR1 MDHEN, CDR2 SYDVKM.

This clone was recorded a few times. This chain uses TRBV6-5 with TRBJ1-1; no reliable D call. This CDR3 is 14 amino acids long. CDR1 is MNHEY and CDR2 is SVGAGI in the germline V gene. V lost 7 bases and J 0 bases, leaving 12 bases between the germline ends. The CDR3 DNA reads TGTGCCAGCAAGGTTCAACCCATGAACACTGAAGCTTTCTTT. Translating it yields CASKVQPMNTEAFF.

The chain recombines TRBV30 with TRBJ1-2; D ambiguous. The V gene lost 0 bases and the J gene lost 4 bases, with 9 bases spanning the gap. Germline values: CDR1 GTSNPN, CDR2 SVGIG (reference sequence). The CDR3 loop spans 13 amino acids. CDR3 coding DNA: TGTGCCTGGAGTGTAAGGGCAACCTATGGCTACACCTTC. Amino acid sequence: CAWSVRATYGYTF.

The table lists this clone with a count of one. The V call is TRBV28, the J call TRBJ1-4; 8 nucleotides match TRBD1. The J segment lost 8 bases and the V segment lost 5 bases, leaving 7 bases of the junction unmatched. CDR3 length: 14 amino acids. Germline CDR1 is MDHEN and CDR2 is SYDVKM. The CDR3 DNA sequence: TGTGCCAGCAGTACACGGACAGGGCACGAAAAACTGTTTTTT. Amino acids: CASSTRTGHEKLFF.

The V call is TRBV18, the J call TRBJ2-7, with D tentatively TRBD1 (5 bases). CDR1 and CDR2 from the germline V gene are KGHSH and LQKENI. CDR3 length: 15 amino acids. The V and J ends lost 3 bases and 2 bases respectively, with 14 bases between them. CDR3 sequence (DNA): TGTGCCAGCTCACCCCAGGGCCAATTCACCTACGAGCAGTACTTC. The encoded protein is CASSPQGQFTYEQYF.

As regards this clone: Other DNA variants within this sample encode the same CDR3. Here the CDR3 DNA reads TGTGCCAGCAGCTTCGACAGGGTGCCCTACAATGAGCAGTTCTTC. Its protein is CASSFDRVPYNEQFF. This chain connects TRBV5-6 to TRBJ2-1; 7 nucleotides match TRBD1. This CDR3 region has 15 residues. Looked up from germline, CDR1 is SGHDT and CDR2 is YYEEEE. Trimming cost V 2 bases and J 2 bases; bases outside gene matches: 4.

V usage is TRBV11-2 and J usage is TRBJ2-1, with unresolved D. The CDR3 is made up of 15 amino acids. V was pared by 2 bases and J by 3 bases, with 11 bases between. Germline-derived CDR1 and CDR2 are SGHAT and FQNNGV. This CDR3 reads CASSLTTFNYNEQFF. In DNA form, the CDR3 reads TGTGCCAGCAGCTTAACAACTTTTAACTACAATGAGCAGTTCTTC.

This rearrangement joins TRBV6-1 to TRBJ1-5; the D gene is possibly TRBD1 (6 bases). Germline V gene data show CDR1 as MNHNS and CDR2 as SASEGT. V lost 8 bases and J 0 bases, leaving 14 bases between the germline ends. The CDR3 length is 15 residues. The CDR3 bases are TGTGCCAGCCGCCCGGGGGCCTATAGCAATCAGCCCCAGCATTTT. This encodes CASRPGAYSNQPQHF.

The CDR3 region is CASRQGPYGYTF. In DNA, the CDR3 is TGTGCCAGCCGACAGGGTCCCTATGGCTACACCTTC. V usage is TRBV5-6 and J usage is TRBJ1-2; 7 nucleotides agree with TRBD1. The CDR3 is made up of 12 amino acids. Unmatched junction bases numbered 4, after V lost 7 bases and J lost 4 bases. CDR1 SGHDT and CDR2 YYEEEE come from the germline V gene.

CDR3 nucleotides: TGTGCCAGCAGCACCAGCACAGATACGCAGTATTTT. The encoded protein is CASSTSTDTQYF. The chain is built from TRBV7-8 and TRBJ2-3; no reliable D call. The CDR3 is made up of 12 amino acids. Trimming pared 5 bases from V and 0 bases from J, leaving 3 bases between. Germline-derived CDR1 and CDR2 are SGHVS and FQNEAQ.

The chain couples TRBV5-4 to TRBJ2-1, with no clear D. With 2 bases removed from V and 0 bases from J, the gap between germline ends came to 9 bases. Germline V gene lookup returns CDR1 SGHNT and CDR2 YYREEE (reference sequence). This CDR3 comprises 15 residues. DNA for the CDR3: TGTGCCAGCAGCTTAAGTCAGGCCTCCTACAATGAGCAGTTCTTC. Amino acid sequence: CASSLSQASYNEQFF.

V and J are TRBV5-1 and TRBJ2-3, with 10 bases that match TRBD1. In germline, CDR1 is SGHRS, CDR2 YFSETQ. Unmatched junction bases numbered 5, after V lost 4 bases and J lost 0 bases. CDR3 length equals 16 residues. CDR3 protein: CASSPRQGASTDTQYF. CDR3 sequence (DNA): TGCGCCAGCAGCCCTCGACAGGGGGCTAGCACAGATACGCAGTATTTT.

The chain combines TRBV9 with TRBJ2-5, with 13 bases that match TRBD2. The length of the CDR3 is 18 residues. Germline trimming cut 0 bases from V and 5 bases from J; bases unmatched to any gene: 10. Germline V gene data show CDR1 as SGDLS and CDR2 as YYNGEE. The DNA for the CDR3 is TGTGCCAGCAGCGTAGGAACTGTGACTAGCGGGAGGTGGGAGACCCAGTACTTC. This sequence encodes CASSVGTVTSGRWETQYF.